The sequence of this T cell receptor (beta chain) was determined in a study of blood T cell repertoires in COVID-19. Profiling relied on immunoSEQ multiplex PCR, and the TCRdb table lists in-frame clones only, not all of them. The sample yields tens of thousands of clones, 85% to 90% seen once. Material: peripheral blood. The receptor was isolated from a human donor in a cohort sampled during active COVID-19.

The chain's CDR3 is CASSLEGQGSTEAFF. The DNA for the CDR3 is TGCGCCAGCAGCTTGGAAGGACAGGGGTCCACTGAAGCTTTCTTT. J is TRBJ1-1 and V is TRBV5-1, with TRBD1 identical over 9 bases. The CDR3 has 15 amino acids. Germline-derived CDR1 and CDR2 are SGHRS and YFSETQ. The V and J ends lost 0 bases and 4 bases, in that order; junction bases with no gene match: 4. Full variable domain (outside the CDR3, taken from reference TRBV5-1 and TRBJ1-1): KAGVTQTPRYLIKTRGQQVTLSCSPISGHRSVSWYQQTPGQGLQFLFEYFSETQRNKGNFPGRFSGRQFSNSRSEMNVSTLELGDSALYLCASSLEGQGSTEAFFGQGTRLTVV.